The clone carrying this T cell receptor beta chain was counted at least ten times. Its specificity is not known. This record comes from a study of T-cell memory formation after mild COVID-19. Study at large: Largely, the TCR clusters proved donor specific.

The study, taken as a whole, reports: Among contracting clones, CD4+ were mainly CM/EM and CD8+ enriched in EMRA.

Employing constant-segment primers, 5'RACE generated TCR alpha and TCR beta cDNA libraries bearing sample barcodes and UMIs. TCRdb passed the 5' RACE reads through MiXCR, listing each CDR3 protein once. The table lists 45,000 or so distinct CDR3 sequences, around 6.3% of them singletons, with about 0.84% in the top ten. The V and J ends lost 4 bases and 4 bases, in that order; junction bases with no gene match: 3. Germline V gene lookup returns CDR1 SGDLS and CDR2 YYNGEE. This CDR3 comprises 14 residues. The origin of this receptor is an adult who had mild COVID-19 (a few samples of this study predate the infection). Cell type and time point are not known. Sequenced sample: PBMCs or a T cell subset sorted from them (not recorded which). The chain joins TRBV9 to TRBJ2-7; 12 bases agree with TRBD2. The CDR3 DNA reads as TGTGCCAGCAGCCCAGGGACTAGCGGGTACGAGCAGTACTTC. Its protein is CASSPGTSGYEQYF. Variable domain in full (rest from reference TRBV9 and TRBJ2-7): DSGVTQTPKHLITATGQRVTLRCSPRSGDLSVYWYQQSLDQGLQFLIQYYNGEERAKGNILERFSAQQFPDLHSELNLSSLELGDSALYFCASSPGTSGYEQYFGPGTRLTVT.